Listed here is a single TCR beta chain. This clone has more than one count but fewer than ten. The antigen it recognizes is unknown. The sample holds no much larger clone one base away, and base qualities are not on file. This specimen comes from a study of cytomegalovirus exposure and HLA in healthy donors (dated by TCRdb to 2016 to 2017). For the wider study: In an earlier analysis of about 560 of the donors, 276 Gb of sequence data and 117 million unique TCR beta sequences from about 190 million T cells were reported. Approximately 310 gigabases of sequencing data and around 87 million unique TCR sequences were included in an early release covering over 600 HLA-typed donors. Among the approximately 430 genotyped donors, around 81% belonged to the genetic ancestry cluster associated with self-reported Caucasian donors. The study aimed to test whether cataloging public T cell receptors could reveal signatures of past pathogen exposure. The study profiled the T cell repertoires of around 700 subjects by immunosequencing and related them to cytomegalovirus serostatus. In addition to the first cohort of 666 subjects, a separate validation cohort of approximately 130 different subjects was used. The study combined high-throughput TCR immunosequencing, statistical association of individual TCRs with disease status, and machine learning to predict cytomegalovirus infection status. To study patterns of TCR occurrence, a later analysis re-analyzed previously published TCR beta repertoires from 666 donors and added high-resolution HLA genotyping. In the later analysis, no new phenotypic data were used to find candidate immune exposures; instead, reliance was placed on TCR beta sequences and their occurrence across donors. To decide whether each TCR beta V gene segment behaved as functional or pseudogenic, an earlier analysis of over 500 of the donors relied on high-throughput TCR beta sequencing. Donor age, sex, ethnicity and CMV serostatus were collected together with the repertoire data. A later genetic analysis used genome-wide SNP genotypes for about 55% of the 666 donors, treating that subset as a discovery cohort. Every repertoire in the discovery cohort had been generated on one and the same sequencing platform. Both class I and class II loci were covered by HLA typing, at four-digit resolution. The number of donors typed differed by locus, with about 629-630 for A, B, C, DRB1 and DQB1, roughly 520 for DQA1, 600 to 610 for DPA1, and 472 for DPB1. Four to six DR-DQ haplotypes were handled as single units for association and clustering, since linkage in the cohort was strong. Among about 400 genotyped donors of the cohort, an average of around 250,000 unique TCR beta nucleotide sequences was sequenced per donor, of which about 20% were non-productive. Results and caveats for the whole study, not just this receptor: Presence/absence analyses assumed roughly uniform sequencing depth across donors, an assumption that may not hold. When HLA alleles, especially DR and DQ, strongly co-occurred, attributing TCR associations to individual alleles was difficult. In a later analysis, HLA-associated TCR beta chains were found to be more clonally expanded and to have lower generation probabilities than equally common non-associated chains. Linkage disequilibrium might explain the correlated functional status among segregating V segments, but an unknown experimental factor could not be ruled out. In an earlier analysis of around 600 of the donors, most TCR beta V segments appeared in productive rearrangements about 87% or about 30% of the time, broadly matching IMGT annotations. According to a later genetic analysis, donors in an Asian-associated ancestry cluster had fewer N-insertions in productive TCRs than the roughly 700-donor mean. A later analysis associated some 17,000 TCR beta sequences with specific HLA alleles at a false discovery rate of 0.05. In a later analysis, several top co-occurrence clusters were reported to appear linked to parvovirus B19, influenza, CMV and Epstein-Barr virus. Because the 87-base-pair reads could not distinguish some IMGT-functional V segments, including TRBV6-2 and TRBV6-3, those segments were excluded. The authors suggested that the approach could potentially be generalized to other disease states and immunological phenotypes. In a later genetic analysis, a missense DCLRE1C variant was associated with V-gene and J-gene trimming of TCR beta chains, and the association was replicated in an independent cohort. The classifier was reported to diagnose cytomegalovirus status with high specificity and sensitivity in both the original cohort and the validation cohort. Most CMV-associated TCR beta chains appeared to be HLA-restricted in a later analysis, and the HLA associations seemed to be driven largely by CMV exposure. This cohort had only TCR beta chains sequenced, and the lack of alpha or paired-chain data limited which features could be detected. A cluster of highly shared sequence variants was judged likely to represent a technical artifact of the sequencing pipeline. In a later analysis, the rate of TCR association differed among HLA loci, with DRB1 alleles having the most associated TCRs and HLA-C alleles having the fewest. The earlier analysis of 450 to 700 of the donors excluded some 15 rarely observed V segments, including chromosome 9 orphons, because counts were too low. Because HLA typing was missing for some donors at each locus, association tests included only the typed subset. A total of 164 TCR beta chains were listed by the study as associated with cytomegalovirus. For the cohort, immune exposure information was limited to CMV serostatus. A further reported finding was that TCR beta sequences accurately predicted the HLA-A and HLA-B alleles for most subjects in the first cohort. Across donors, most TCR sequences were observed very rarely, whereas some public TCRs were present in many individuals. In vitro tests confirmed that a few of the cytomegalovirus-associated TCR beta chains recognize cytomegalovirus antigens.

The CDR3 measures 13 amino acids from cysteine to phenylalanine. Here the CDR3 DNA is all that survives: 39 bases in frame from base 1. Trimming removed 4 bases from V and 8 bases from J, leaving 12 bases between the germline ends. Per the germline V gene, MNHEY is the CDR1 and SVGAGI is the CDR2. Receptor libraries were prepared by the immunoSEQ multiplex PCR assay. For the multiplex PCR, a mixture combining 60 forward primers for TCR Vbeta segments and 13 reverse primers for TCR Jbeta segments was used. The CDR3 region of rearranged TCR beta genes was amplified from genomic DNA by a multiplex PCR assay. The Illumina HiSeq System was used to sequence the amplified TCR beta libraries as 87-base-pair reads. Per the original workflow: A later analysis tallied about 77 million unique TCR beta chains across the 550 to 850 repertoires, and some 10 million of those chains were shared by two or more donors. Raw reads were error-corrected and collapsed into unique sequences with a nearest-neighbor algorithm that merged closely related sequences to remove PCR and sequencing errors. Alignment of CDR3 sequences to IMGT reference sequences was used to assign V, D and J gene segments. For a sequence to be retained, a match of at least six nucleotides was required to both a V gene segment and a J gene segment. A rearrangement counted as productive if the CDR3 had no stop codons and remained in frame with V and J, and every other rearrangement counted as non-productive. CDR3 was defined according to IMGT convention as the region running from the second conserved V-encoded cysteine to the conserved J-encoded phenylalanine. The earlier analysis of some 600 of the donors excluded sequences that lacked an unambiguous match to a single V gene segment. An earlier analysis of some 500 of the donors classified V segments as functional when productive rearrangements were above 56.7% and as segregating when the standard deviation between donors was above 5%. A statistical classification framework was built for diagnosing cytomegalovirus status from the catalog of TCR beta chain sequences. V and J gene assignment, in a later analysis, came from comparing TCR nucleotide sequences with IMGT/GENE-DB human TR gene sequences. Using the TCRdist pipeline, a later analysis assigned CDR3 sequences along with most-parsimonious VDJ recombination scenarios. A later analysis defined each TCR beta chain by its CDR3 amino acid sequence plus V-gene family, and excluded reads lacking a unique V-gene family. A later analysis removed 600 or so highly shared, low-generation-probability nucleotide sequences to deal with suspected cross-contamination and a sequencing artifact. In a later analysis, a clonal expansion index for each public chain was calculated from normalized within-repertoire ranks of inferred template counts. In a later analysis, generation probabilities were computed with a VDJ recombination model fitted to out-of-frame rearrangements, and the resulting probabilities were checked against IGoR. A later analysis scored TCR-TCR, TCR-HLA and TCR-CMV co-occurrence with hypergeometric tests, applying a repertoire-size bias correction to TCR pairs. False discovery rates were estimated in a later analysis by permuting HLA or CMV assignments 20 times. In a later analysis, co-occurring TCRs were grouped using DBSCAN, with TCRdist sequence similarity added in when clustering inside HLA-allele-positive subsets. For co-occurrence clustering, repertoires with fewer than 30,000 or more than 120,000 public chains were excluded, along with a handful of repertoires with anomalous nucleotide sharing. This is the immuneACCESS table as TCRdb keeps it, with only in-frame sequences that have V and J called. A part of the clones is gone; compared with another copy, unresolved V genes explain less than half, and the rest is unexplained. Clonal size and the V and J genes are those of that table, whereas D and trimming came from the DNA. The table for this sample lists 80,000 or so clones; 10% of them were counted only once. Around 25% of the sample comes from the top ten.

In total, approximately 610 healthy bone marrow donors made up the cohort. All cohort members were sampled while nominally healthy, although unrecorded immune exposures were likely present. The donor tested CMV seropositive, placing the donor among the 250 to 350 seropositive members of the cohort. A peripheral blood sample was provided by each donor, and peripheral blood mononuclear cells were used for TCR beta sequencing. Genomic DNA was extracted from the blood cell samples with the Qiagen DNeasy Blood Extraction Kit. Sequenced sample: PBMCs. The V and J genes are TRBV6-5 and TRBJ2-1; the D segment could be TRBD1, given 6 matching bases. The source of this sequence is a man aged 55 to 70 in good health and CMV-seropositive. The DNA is TGTGCCAGCAGTTTCGACAGGAACGATGAGCAGTTCTTC. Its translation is CASSFDRNDEQFF.